This is a list of T cell receptor beta chains from one sample in a study of shared clonotypes between healthy human individuals. Profiling relied on immunoSEQ multiplex PCR, and the TCRdb table lists in-frame clones only, not all of them. The sample holds more than 2,000,000 clones, 93% seen once. Input material: naive CD4+ T cells from PBMCs. These receptors all stem from a man in his late teens or twenties in good health. Some clones in this sample may be carry-over from other donors' samples. Both conserved end residues are part of each CDR3. Clone size is given for some rows only: seen once, a few or many times, or a class if the clone is expanded.

size	V	J	CDR3
.	TRBV5-6	TRBJ1-1	CASSPRQVMNTEAFF
.	TRBV5-1	TRBJ1-5	CASSRDRNQPQHF
.	TRBV7-7	TRBJ2-1	CASSPGTSGNEQFF
.	TRBV6-1	TRBJ2-7	CASRSLTGYYEQYF
.	TRBV6-1	TRBJ1-2	CASLNRGLEYGYTF
.	TRBV5-5	TRBJ2-7	CASSHRTGRGEQYF
.	TRBV30	TRBJ2-1	CAWSGLAGDNEQFF
.	TRBV7-9	TRBJ1-2	CASSPTWTATWNIYGYTF
once	TRBV2	TRBJ2-2	CASRTGTTNTGELFF
.	TRBV6-1	TRBJ1-1	CASSDSGTRMNTEAFF
.	TRBV29-1	TRBJ2-7	CSVSGLAGPYYEQYF
.	TRBV7-8	TRBJ2-2	CASSLDRPRRDTGELFF
.	TRBV7-2	TRBJ1-5	CASSPDSSNQPQHF
.	TRBV2	TRBJ1-1	CASRRGDTEAFF
.	TRBV25-1	TRBJ1-2	CASSAPGGNYGYTF
.	TRBV5-1	TRBJ2-6	CASSLEGEPGANVLTF
.	TRBV5-1	TRBJ1-4	CASSLGPSNEKLFF
.	TRBV5-1	TRBJ2-1	CASSLHPGTGTYNEQFF
.	TRBV10-1	TRBJ1-1	CASSPRLGGNTEAFF
few	TRBV28	TRBJ1-4	CACRTGSTNEKLFF
.	TRBV7-3	TRBJ2-1	CASSLGGTSEQFF
.	TRBV7-2	TRBJ2-3	CASSSQRERTDTQYF
.	TRBV5-1	TRBJ2-1	CASSLGVADNEQFF
.	TRBV28	TRBJ1-2	CASGQVANYGYTF
.	TRBV5-1	TRBJ2-2	CASAPLLAENTGELFF
.	TRBV7-9	TRBJ1-5	CASSPTDRGHQPQHF
.	TRBV7-9	TRBJ1-1	CASSANAGRETEAFF
.	TRBV6-5	TRBJ2-3	CASSYSYGTDTQYF
.	TRBV25-1	TRBJ1-2	CASSEKRDRAGYTF
.	TRBV15	TRBJ2-1	CATSRERISYNEQFF
.	TRBV6-6	TRBJ2-5	CASSYSGPRLKTQYF
few	TRBV19	TRBJ1-2	CASSIQAGAGYTF
.	TRBV2	TRBJ2-5	CASSYNLETQYF
.	TRBV27	TRBJ1-1	CASSLKGQGFVTEAFF
.	TRBV2	TRBJ2-3	CASSTIAPRDTQYF
.	TRBV6-1	TRBJ2-1	CASSVLYKWQRRPYNEQFF
.	TRBV10-3	TRBJ1-4	CAISESADNEKLFF
once	TRBV29-1	TRBJ1-2	CSVGGTAFNYGYTF
.	TRBV27	TRBJ1-1	CASSQDRVNTEAFF
.	TRBV6-5	TRBJ2-2	CASRDGVNTGELFF
.	TRBV6-5	TRBJ2-7	CASSYEEAYEQYF
.	TRBV28	TRBJ2-7	CASSLKLAGFYEQYF
.	TRBV4-2	TRBJ2-3	CASSQDGVGLDTQYF
.	TRBV18	TRBJ2-7	CASSPIGGAMVEQYF
.	TRBV4-1	TRBJ1-2	CASSQDGLRGLGYTF
.	TRBV28	TRBJ1-3	CASSGGYISGNTIYF
.	TRBV9	TRBJ2-3	CASSGTSGRAGDTQYF
.	TRBV5-4	TRBJ2-7	CASRQGLDYSYEQYF
.	TRBV25-1	TRBJ1-5	CASSPTGYNQPQHF
.	TRBV19	TRBJ1-2	CASSVGRESDYGYTF
.	TRBV9	TRBJ1-4	CASSVAESKATNEKLFF
.	TRBV4-3	TRBJ1-4	CASSQDGRGEEKLFF